This T cell receptor beta chain appears in the sequencing data of a study of CD4+ T cells in melanoma. General study points: CD8+ T cell, macrophage and B cell function reportedly correlated with neoantigen-specific CD4+ T cells. In melanoma, neoantigen-specific CD4+ T cells reportedly differed in differentiation state.

A note on this clone: What it recognizes is unknown.

Profiled with immunoSEQ multiplex PCR; TCRdb holds only in-frame clones, not every one. The sample records approximately 14,000 clones, about 64% being singletons. Germline loops: CDR1 SGHDT, CDR2 YYEEEE. The CDR3 extends over 15 amino acids. The ends were cut back, 3 bases at V and 2 bases at J, with 12 bases in the middle. The TCR originated in a human donor with melanoma. V and J are TRBV5-6 and TRBJ1-3; D is possibly TRBD1 (6 bases). Material: cells from a culture (not recorded whether cultured in vitro). The CDR3 nucleotides are TGTGCCAGCAGCTCTATTACAGGGCCTGGAAACACCATATATTTT. Its translation is CASSSITGPGNTIYF.